The T cell receptor (beta chain) described here comes from a study of sequential checkpoint blockade in melanoma. Study-level information: After both sequences, patients received maintenance nivolumab.

Trimming took 1 base from V and 2 from J, leaving 8 bases between them. Per the germline V gene, CDR1 is SEHNR and CDR2 is FQNEAQ (reference sequence). The CDR3 consists of 14 residues. The protocol was immunoSEQ multiplex PCR, while the TCRdb copy is restricted to in-frame clones and leaves out a portion. Of tens of thousands of clones in the sample, 84% were seen once. Documented treatment: randomized to nivolumab then ipilimumab (arm A) or the reverse (arm B). None of the patients previously received DNA-damaging chemotherapy. The chain has TRBV7-9 and TRBJ1-1; D unresolved. The starting material was CD8+ T cells sorted from blood (inferred from file names), obtained from a patient given nivolumab and ipilimumab in sequence. This clonotype originated in a human donor with melanoma. The CDR3: CASSLDTGNTEAFF. CDR3 DNA: TGTGCCAGCAGCTTAGACACGGGTAACACTGAAGCTTTCTTT.